The clone carrying this T cell receptor (beta chain) showed up many times. The antigen is not known. These data come from a study of early T cells in non-severe SARS-CoV-2 infection. Background on the study: The sequenced material was bulk RNA from unsorted whole blood, and its chains were unpaired. Findings of the study overall: Comparison of clonotypes with VDJdb favored anti-spike CD8 responses while missing private and CD4 specificities.

Trimming shortened V by 7 bases and J by 6 bases, and 19 bases separated the two germline ends. This CDR3 is 14 amino acids long. Germline CDR1 and CDR2: DFQATT and SNEGSKA (reference sequence). Individual cDNA molecules carried attached unique molecular identifiers. From the 5' RACE reads, TCRdb called clonotypes with MiXCR, one entry per CDR3 protein. The table has about 50,000 distinct CDR3 sequences, less than 15% seen once; the top ten hold roughly 10%. Material: whole blood. This sequence was found in an adult who was a healthcare worker with PCR-confirmed SARS-CoV-2 infection or an uninfected control (not recorded which). The chain carries TRBV20-1 and TRBJ1-5; a weak D match, TRBD1 (6 bases). The CDR3 coding sequence is TGCAGTGTCCTGCCGGGGGGCGGCGGTCAGCCCCAGCATTTT. Translated, it gives CSVLPGGGGQPQHF.